This passage covers 20 T cell receptor beta chains from one sample sequenced in a study of T cell changes during pregnancy in multiple sclerosis. Produced via immunoSEQ multiplex PCR; TCRdb's table is partial and in-frame only. The sample yields tens of thousands of clones, about 93% seen once. The specimen comprised peripheral blood, sampled in the first trimester of pregnancy. The receptors stem from a female donor with multiple sclerosis, enrolled in a pregnancy study.

This chain uses TRBV11-2 with TRBJ1-1, with unresolved D. Trimming cost V 5 bases and J 7 bases, with 14 bases left between them. CDR1 is SGHAT, CDR2 FQNNGV, per germline. The CDR3 is 13 amino acids. Here the CDR3 DNA reads TGTGCCAGCAGCCCTCTTTTCCGGGGTGAAGCTTTCTTT. Translating it yields CASSPLFRGEAFF.

The count of this clone is one. This chain links TRBV2 with TRBJ1-1; D remains unclear. The V and J ends lost 9 bases and 2 bases respectively, with 16 bases between them. CDR3 length: 14 amino acids. In germline, CDR1 is SNHLY, CDR2 FYNNEI. This CDR3 is CARSRGIDNTEAFF. CDR3 in DNA: TGTGCCAGGTCGCGGGGAATCGATAACACTGAAGCTTTCTTT.

The chain has TRBV28 and TRBJ2-7, with 9 nucleotides matching TRBD1. Losses at the gene ends were 6 bases for V and 1 base for J; bases not matched to a gene: 7. CDR3 length: 15 amino acids. Germline-derived CDR1 and CDR2 are MDHEN and SYDVKM. Here the CDR3 reads CASSPLTGGSYEQYF. The CDR3 nucleotides read TGTGCCAGCAGCCCCTTGACAGGGGGATCCTACGAGCAGTACTTC.

The chain combines TRBV10-1 with TRBJ2-2; D gene unclear. Germline CDR1 is WNHNN and CDR2 is SYGVQD (reference sequence). The germline V and J ends were trimmed by 6 bases and 1 base, with 9 bases remaining between them. This CDR3 contains 14 residues. The CDR3 is CASRPAGNTGELFF. CDR3 in DNA: TGCGCCAGCAGACCGGCAGGGAACACCGGGGAGCTGTTTTTT.

The chain links TRBV6-1 to TRBJ1-2; 11 nucleotides line up with TRBD1. The V segment lost 0 bases and the J segment 4 bases; nucleotides outside the gene matches: 1. Per the germline V gene, CDR1 is MNHNS and CDR2 is SASEGT. The CDR3 is 15 amino acids. The CDR3 is CASSEAGTGGYGYTF. The CDR3 DNA follows: TGTGCCAGCAGTGAAGCGGGGACAGGGGGCTATGGCTACACCTTC.

The chain is built from TRBV14 and TRBJ1-2, with 7 positions matching TRBD1. Losses at the gene ends were 4 bases for V and 4 bases for J; bases not matched to a gene: 6. The CDR3 covers 14 residues. CDR1 and CDR2 from the germline V gene are SGHDN and FVKESK. The CDR3 DNA follows: TGTGCCAGCAGCCCGCGACAGGGCCTCTATGGCTACACCTTC. This encodes CASSPRQGLYGYTF.

V and J are TRBV6-5 and TRBJ2-7, with D maybe TRBD1 (5 bases). CDR1 is MNHEY, CDR2 SVGAGI, per germline. Trimming stripped 6 bases from V and 3 bases from J, with 12 bases between. This CDR3 region has 13 residues. The CDR3 nucleotides are TGTGCCAGCAGCCTCCAAGACAGCTACGAGCAGTACTTC. Protein sequence: CASSLQDSYEQYF.

This clone is a singleton in its sample. The rearrangement links TRBV30 to TRBJ1-6; D is unresolved. The CDR3 totals 11 residues. The V end was cut by 2 bases, the J end by 11 bases, with 7 bases between. Germline values: CDR1 GTSNPN, CDR2 SVGIG (reference sequence). CDR3 amino acids: CAWSSGTPLHF. As DNA, the CDR3 is TGTGCCTGGAGTTCCGGGACACCCCTCCACTTT.

V gene TRBV14 combines with J gene TRBJ2-2; 11 positions agree with TRBD2. With 2 bases clipped from V and 1 base from J, the junction kept 9 bases outside the gene matches. CDR3 length: 19 amino acids. Germline CDR1 SGHDN, CDR2 FVKESK. CDR3 coding DNA: TGTGCCAGCAGCCAATACGGACCTGGACTAGCGGGGAACACCGGGGAGCTGTTTTTT. Translated, it gives CASSQYGPGLAGNTGELFF.

This clone was recorded only once. The chain has TRBV5-1 and TRBJ2-2; 9 nucleotides agree with TRBD1. The V gene's germline CDR1 is SGHRS and CDR2 YFSETQ. With 6 bases clipped from V and 5 bases from J, the junction kept 8 bases outside the gene matches. The CDR3 has 15 amino acids. The CDR3, as DNA: TGCGCCAGCACCCCGACAGGGGGATGGACCGGGGAGCTGTTTTTT. This translates into CASTPTGGWTGELFF.

The rearrangement joins TRBV7-9 to TRBJ2-1, with 14 bases fitting TRBD2. CDR1 and CDR2 (germline): SEHNR, FQNEAQ (reference sequence). The CDR3 is 17 residues long. The V segment lost 2 bases and the J segment 7 bases; nucleotides outside the gene matches: 7. CDR3 DNA sequence: TGTGCCAGCAGCTTACTTGGGACTAGCGGGAGTAAAAATGAGCAGTTCTTC. Translation gives CASSLLGTSGSKNEQFF.

V gene TRBV14 combines with J gene TRBJ2-1, with 9 bases identical to TRBD2. Germline CDR1 SGHDN, CDR2 FVKESK. After removal of 6 bases from V and 9 bases from J, the junction contained 9 bases not matched to a gene. The CDR3 has 14 amino acids. For the CDR3, the DNA is TGTGCCAGCAGTTCAGGGACTAGCAGCCGTGAGCAGTTCTTC. It is translated as CASSSGTSSREQFF. The full variable domain, completed using reference TRBV14 and TRBJ2-1, is EAGVTQFPSHSVIEKGQTVTLRCDPISGHDNLYWYRRVMGKEIKFLLHFVKESKQDESGMPNNRFLAERTGGTYSTLKVQPAELEDSGVYFCASSSGTSSREQFFGPGTRLTVL.

The rearrangement joins TRBV7-9 to TRBJ2-7; weak D call: TRBD1 (6 bases). Germline values: CDR1 SEHNR, CDR2 FQNEAQ (reference sequence). The CDR3 has 15 amino acids. Trimming removed 0 bases from V and 5 bases from J, with 14 bases in between. The CDR3 reads CASSLASGTSDEQYF. CDR3 sequence (DNA): TGTGCCAGCAGCTTAGCGTCCGGGACATCCGACGAGCAGTACTTC.

This chain links TRBV21-1 with TRBJ2-3; the D call of TRBD1 is as the table states it, not checked on the DNA. TRBV21-1 is a pseudogene segment. This CDR3 comprises 18 residues. In DNA form, the CDR3 reads TGTGCCAGCAGCAAATCGGGGACACTGCACCGTTATTTAGATACGCAGTATTTT. Translation: CASSKSGTLHRYLDTQYF.

V is TRBV28 and J is TRBJ2-5; perhaps TRBD1 as D (6 bases). V was trimmed by 6 bases and J by 7 bases, leaving 15 bases between them. Germline CDR1 and CDR2: MDHEN and SYDVKM. The CDR3 is 13 residues long. CDR3 sequence: CASSPTGVGTQYF. DNA for the CDR3: TGTGCCAGCAGCCCGACAGGCGTCGGGACCCAGTACTTC.

The V call is TRBV6-6, the J call TRBJ1-2; 9 nucleotides line up with TRBD1. Germline lookup yields CDR1 MNHNY and CDR2 SVGAGI (reference sequence). Unmatched junction bases numbered 7, after V lost 5 bases and J lost 0 bases. This CDR3 region has 16 residues. This CDR3 reads CASSVRDRATNYGYTF. Here the CDR3 DNA reads TGTGCCAGCAGTGTCCGGGACAGGGCCACTAACTATGGCTACACCTTC.

V is TRBV7-9 and J is TRBJ2-6; TRBD1 matches 9 bases. The CDR3 sequence is 16 residues long. Germline V gene sequence: CDR1 SEHNR, CDR2 FQNEAQ (reference sequence). The junction had 3 bases not matched to a gene; V was cut back by 4 bases and J by 2 bases. The CDR3: CASSYRTGAGANVLTF. The CDR3 nucleotides read TGTGCCAGCAGCTATAGGACAGGGGCTGGGGCCAACGTCCTGACTTTC.

This clone was recorded once. The rearrangement links TRBV29-1 to TRBJ2-7; 9 bases fit TRBD1. V shed 3 bases and J 5 bases; nucleotides not matched to a gene: 8. Germline V gene data show CDR1 as SQVTM and CDR2 as ANQGSEA. CDR3 length: 14 amino acids. This CDR3 reads CSVEGGTGRDEQYF. In nucleotides, the CDR3 is TGCAGCGTTGAGGGGGGGACAGGGAGGGACGAGCAGTACTTC.

CDR3 sequence (DNA): TGTGCCAGCAGTGGTACAGGGTCGGGTAATTCACCCCTCCACTTT. It encodes CASSGTGSGNSPLHF. V gene TRBV2 combines with J gene TRBJ1-6; TRBD1 is a possible D gene (6 bases). CDR3 length: 15 residues. Trimming shortened V by 4 bases and J by 6 bases, and 13 bases separated the two germline ends. Germline lookup yields CDR1 SNHLY and CDR2 FYNNEI.

The V and J genes are TRBV7-9 and TRBJ1-1; D remains ambiguous. The CDR3 is 14 amino acids. Germline V CDR1 and CDR2: SEHNR, FQNEAQ (reference sequence). V was shortened by 2 bases and J by 1 base, with 8 bases between the two germline ends. This chain's CDR3 is CASSLWAGNTEAFF. The DNA for the CDR3 is TGTGCCAGCAGCTTATGGGCGGGGAACACTGAAGCTTTCTTT.